A selection of T cell receptor beta chains follows, all from one sample in a study of blood T cell repertoires in COVID-19. Generated by immunoSEQ multiplex PCR, the TCRdb table keeps only in-frame clones and is missing some. The table shows some 300,000 clones, with nearly 90% occurring only once. Sample: peripheral blood. Receptors were obtained from a woman aged 35 to 49 with COVID-19, enrolled during active disease. The CDR3 runs from the conserved cysteine through the conserved F or W. A D gene is named only where the DNA matches it firmly. Expanded clones are given a class, and other clones once, few, many or no size at all.

NA TRBJ1-1 NA TRBV28 TGTGCCAGCAGGTCTACAGCAAACACTGAAGCTTTCTTT CASRSTANTEAFF
NA TRBJ2-1 NA TRBV2 TGTGCCAGCAGTGCCGACAAGAGCTCCTACAATGAGCAGTTCTTC CASSADKSSYNEQFF
few TRBJ1-4 NA TRBV5-1 TGCGCCAGCAGCTCGGGAGCAACTAATGAAAAACTGTTTTTT CASSSGATNEKLFF
NA TRBJ2-5 NA TRBV15 TGTGCCACCAGCAGAGACAGGGTAGGGACCCAGTACTTC CATSRDRVGTQYF
NA TRBJ2-1 TRBD1 TRBV18 TGTGCCAGCTCACCAAGGGGACAGGGGGCCTACAATGAGCAGTTCTTC CASSPRGQGAYNEQFF
NA TRBJ2-7 TRBD1 TRBV4-3 TGCGCCAGCAGCCAAGATAACAGGGGAATGTACGAGCAGTACTTC CASSQDNRGMYEQYF
few TRBJ1-6 TRBD1 TRBV6-5 TGTGCCAGCAGTTCCGCCGGGACAGGGAGCTCACCCCTCCACTTT CASSSAGTGSSPLHF
NA TRBJ2-7 TRBD2 TRBV3-1/TRBV3-2 TGTGCCAGCAGCCAGCGGGGGTTGACCTACGAGCAGTACTTC CASSQRGLTYEQYF
NA TRBJ1-4 NA TRBV7-9 TGTGCCAGCAGCTTAGCGACAGGCGAACGGGAAAAACTGTTTTTT CASSLATGEREKLFF
NA TRBJ2-7 NA TRBV14 TGTGCCAGCAGCCAAGATTGGACAGAGCAGTACTTC CASSQDWTEQYF
NA TRBJ2-7 NA TRBV7-2 TGTGCCAGCAGCCTACTAGCCTACGAGCAGTACTTC CASSLLAYEQYF
NA TRBJ2-1 NA TRBV7-2 TGTGCCAGCAGCCACCCTACTGGGAGGATATACAATGAGCAGTTCTTC CASSHPTGRIYNEQFF
NA TRBJ1-1 TRBD1 TRBV19 TGTGCCACCCTTTCCACCCCCACGACAGGGGCGTTGCACACTGAAGCTTTCTTT CATLSTPTTGALHTEAFF
few TRBJ1-1 TRBD1 TRBV6-4 TGTGCCAGCATCCCGGTCGGGACAGGGAGGGTCGACACTGAAGCTTTCTTT CASIPVGTGRVDTEAFF
NA TRBJ2-3 NA TRBV28 TGTGCCAGCAGCCCTATGGGGGGGGCATGGACAGATACGCAGTATTTT CASSPMGGAWTDTQYF
once TRBJ2-1 TRBD1 TRBV25-1 TGTGCCACCACTCCGACCACAGGGGACTCCTACAATGAGCAGTTCTTC CATTPTTGDSYNEQFF
NA TRBJ1-1 NA TRBV27 TGTGCCAGCAGAGGACAGATGAACACTGAAGCTTTCTTT CASRGQMNTEAFF
NA TRBJ2-5 NA TRBV9 TGTGCCAGCAGCGTTTCGAGTGGGGGGGCAGGGAAGACCCAGTACTTC CASSVSSGGAGKTQYF
NA TRBJ2-3 NA TRBV20-1 TGCAGTGCTAGTGAAGGGGCAGATACGCAGTATTTT CSASEGADTQYF
NA TRBJ2-2 TRBD2 TRBV3-1/TRBV3-2 TGTGCCAGCAGCCAAGTTTTTTTGACTAGCGGTACCGGGGAGCTGTTTTTT CASSQVFLTSGTGELFF
NA TRBJ2-3 TRBD2 TRBV5-4 TGTGCCAGCAGCCCCGGACTAGCGGGGGCCCTCGGCACAGATACGCAGTATTTT CASSPGLAGALGTDTQYF
NA TRBJ2-2 NA TRBV19 TGTGCCAGTCTCGGACAGCTCACCGGGGAGCTGTTTTTT CASLGQLTGELFF
few TRBJ1-5 TRBD1 TRBV19 TGTGCCAGTACTCCCGGGACAGGGGAGATTGGTCAGCCCCAGCATTTT CASTPGTGEIGQPQHF
NA TRBJ1-4 NA TRBV3-1/TRBV3-2 TGTGCCAGCAGCTCCTGGGGCGGGGACGGTGAAAAACTGTTTTTT CASSSWGGDGEKLFF
NA TRBJ2-7 NA TRBV6-5 TGTGCCAGCAGTTACGGGGGCACAAAGAGCTCCTACGAGCAGTACTTC CASSYGGTKSSYEQYF
NA TRBJ1-2 TRBD1 TRBV4-3 TGCGCCAGCAGCCAGGACGTCTGGACAGGAGGGTTTGGCTACACCTTC CASSQDVWTGGFGYTF
NA TRBJ1-4 TRBD1 TRBV18 TGTGCCAGCTCACCCCCGACAGGGGTTAATGAAAAACTGTTTTTT CASSPPTGVNEKLFF
NA TRBJ1-2 TRBD1 TRBV9 TGTGCCAGCAGTACCGGGACAGGGAGTAACGGCTACACCTTC CASSTGTGSNGYTF
NA TRBJ1-2 NA TRBV10-3 TGTGCCATCAGTGAGAGGCAGGGGAACTATGGCTACACCTTC CAISERQGNYGYTF
NA TRBJ1-1 NA TRBV5-4 TGTGCCAGCAGCTTGGCACAAGTGAACGCCGAAGCTTTCTTT CASSLAQVNAEAFF
NA TRBJ2-7 TRBD1 TRBV19 TGTGCCAGTACCCCCACCCGGGACAGGGGAAACAAACAGTACTTC CASTPTRDRGNKQYF
NA TRBJ1-4 NA TRBV2 TGTGCCAGCAGTTCGAGAGGAAGCAATGAAAAACTGTTTTTT CASSSRGSNEKLFF
NA TRBJ1-2 NA TRBV6-2/TRBV6-3 TGTGCCAGCAGTTATGGGGCGGACTATGGCTACACCTTC CASSYGADYGYTF
NA TRBJ1-5 TRBD1 TRBV5-1 TGCGCCAGCAGCCGCGGAGGACAGGGCGGTAATCAGCCCCAGCATTTT CASSRGGQGGNQPQHF
NA TRBJ2-2 NA TRBV27 TGTGCCAGCAGTTTCTCCGGGGAGCTGTTTTTT CASSFSGELFF
NA TRBJ1-1 NA TRBV29-1 TGCAGCGCCACGGCCGGGGGGCAGGGGAACACTGAAGCTTTCTTT CSATAGGQGNTEAFF
once TRBJ1-1 NA TRBV7-2 TGTGCCAGCAGCTTAGGGGGCAGAAGGAACACTGAAGCTTTCTTT CASSLGGRRNTEAFF
NA TRBJ1-1 TRBD1 TRBV6-2/TRBV6-3 TGTGCCAGCAGTCTGGGACAGGGGAGTGGTTCGGACACTGAAGCTTTCTTT CASSLGQGSGSDTEAFF
NA TRBJ2-1 TRBD2 TRBV7-3 TGTGCCAGCAGCCCAGGACTAGCATACAATGAGCAGTTCTTC CASSPGLAYNEQFF
once TRBJ1-4 NA TRBV5-6 TGTGCCAGCAGCTTGGCGGTGGGAAGGGGCGCAGGGGAAAAACTGTTTTTT CASSLAVGRGAGEKLFF
few TRBJ1-2 NA TRBV28 TGTGCCAGCACCCAGAGGGGGAACTATGGCTACACCTTC CASTQRGNYGYTF
NA TRBJ2-7 TRBD1 TRBV6-5 TGTGCCAGCAGTTACGACCGGGACAGGGGGCAGTACGAGCAGTACTTC CASSYDRDRGQYEQYF
NA TRBJ2-1 TRBD2 TRBV9 TGTGCCAGCAGCGTAGGGGGACTAGGCTTCTACAATGAGCAGTTCTTC CASSVGGLGFYNEQFF
NA TRBJ1-6 TRBD1 TRBV6-5 TGTGCCAGCAGTTCCTGGACAGGGGAGAATTCACCCCTCCACTTT CASSSWTGENSPLHF
once TRBJ2-3 TRBD2 TRBV7-9 TGTGCCAGCAGCTTAGACCGGACTAGCGGGACTAGCACAGATACGCAGTATTTT CASSLDRTSGTSTDTQYF
NA TRBJ2-1 NA TRBV28 TGTGCCAGCAGTGGAACCGGGATCTCCTACAATGAGCAGTTCTTC CASSGTGISYNEQFF
NA TRBJ1-5 TRBD1 TRBV6-1 TGTGCCAGCAGTGTATCCGGGACAGCTAATAGCAATCAGCCCCAGCATTTT CASSVSGTANSNQPQHF
once TRBJ1-1 TRBD1 TRBV6-2/TRBV6-3 TGTGCCAGCAGTTACTCTGGGACAGGGGTCACTGAAGCTTTCTTT CASSYSGTGVTEAFF
NA TRBJ1-5 NA TRBV28 TGTGCCAGCAGTACGGAAGGCGGACAGACTCATCAGCCCCAGCATTTT CASSTEGGQTHQPQHF
NA TRBJ2-2 TRBD1 TRBV24-1 TGTGCCACCAGTGATTTGGGACAGGGCGCGAACACCGGGGAGCTGTTTTTT CATSDLGQGANTGELFF
NA TRBJ1-2 NA TRBV6-2/TRBV6-3 TGTGCCAGCAGCTTTCCGGGACTATGGGCTACCACCTTC CASSFPGLWATTF
NA TRBJ2-7 NA TRBV12-3/TRBV12-4 TGTGCCAGCAGTTTAGGGCTAGCCTACGAGCAGTACTTC CASSLGLAYEQYF
NA TRBJ1-1 NA TRBV21-1 TGTGCCAGCAGCAAAGCGCAAAGAACAGGGGCCTTGAACACTGAAGCTTTCTTT CASSKAQRTGALNTEAFF
NA TRBJ2-7 NA TRBV4-3 TGCGCCAGCAGCCAAGAGAGGTTGGGGGGCGAGCAGTACTTC CASSQERLGGEQYF
NA TRBJ1-2 NA TRBV28 TGTGCCAGCACTCAGATCAACTATGGCTACACCTTC CASTQINYGYTF
once TRBJ1-1 TRBD1 TRBV27 TGTGCCAGCAGTTTTTCCGGACAGGGGGCCCCCGCTGAAGCTTTCTTT CASSFSGQGAPAEAFF
few TRBJ1-1 NA TRBV12-5 TGTGCTAGTGGTTTAAAGACAATGAACACTGAAGCTTTCTTT CASGLKTMNTEAFF